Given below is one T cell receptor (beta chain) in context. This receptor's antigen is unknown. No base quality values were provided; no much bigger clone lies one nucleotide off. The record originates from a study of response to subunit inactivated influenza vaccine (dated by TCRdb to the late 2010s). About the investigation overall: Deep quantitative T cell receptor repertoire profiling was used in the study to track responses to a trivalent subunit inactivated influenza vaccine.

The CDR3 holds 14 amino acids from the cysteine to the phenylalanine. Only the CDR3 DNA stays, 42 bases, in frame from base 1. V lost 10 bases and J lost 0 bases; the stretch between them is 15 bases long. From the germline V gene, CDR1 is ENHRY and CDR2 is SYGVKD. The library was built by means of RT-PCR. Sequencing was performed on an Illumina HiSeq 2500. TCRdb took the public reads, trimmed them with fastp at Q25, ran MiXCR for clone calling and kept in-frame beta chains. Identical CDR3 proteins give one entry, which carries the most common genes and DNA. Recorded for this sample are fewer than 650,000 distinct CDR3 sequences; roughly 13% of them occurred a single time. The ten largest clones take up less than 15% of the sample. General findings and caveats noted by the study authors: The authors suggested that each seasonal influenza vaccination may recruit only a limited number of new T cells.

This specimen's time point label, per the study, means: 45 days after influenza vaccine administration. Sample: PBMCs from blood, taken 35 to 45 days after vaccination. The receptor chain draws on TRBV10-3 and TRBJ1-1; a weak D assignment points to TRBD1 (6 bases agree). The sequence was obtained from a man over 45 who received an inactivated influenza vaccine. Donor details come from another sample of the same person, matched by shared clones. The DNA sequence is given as TGTGCCAGCGGGGGGGGCAGGGTGAACACTGAAGCTTTCTTT. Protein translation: CASGGGRVNTEAFF.